The rows below give T cell receptor beta chains drawn from one sample of a study of cytomegalovirus exposure and HLA in healthy donors. Libraries were prepared by immunoSEQ multiplex PCR; TCRdb keeps only in-frame clonotypes and omits some of them. The sample comprises over 150,000 clones, roughly 86% of which are singletons, and 2.1% rests with the top ten. Sequenced material: PBMCs. The source is a human donor in good health. CDR3s include the opening cysteine and the closing phenylalanine or tryptophan.

V gene	J gene	CDR3 protein
TRBV15	TRBJ2-3	CATSGYLVSADTQYF
TRBV15	TRBJ2-1	CATSPHSGTYNEQFF
TRBV4-1	TRBJ2-5	CASSQVPAGVRETQYF
TRBV6-1	TRBJ2-7	CASSERPNWGGSSYEQYF
TRBV7-9	TRBJ2-3	CASSLGRIAGSDTQYF
TRBV2	TRBJ2-3	CASFGSRGPDTQYF
TRBV9	TRBJ2-7	CASSVGGGTYEQYF
TRBV30	TRBJ2-7	CAWSPRMTRFIYEQYF
TRBV30	TRBJ2-3	CAWSRRAGRTDTQYF
TRBV7-3	TRBJ2-3	CASSSRGVTDTQYF
TRBV27	TRBJ2-1	CASRLIPTNYNEQFF
TRBV9	TRBJ1-2	CASSWDRGNPNYGYTF
TRBV5-1	TRBJ1-4	CASTTGRLATNEKLFF
TRBV19	TRBJ2-1	CASRNQLDRVF
TRBV15	TRBJ2-7	CATSKRGSYEQYF
TRBV11-3	TRBJ1-1	CASSARVPKGAFF
TRBV19	TRBJ1-1	CASSLTIPDRVNTEAFF
TRBV18	TRBJ2-1	CASSPLAGLNEQFF
TRBV11-2	TRBJ2-7	CASSIRGSRADEQYF
TRBV7-9	TRBJ2-3	CASSHGGSTDTQYF
TRBV7-3	TRBJ2-4	CASSSTGGKNIQYF
TRBV6-5	TRBJ1-3	CASSYSKIAGNTIYF
TRBV7-9	TRBJ2-7	CASSSTGSQYF
TRBV6-5	TRBJ2-3	CASSYSGGAADTQYF